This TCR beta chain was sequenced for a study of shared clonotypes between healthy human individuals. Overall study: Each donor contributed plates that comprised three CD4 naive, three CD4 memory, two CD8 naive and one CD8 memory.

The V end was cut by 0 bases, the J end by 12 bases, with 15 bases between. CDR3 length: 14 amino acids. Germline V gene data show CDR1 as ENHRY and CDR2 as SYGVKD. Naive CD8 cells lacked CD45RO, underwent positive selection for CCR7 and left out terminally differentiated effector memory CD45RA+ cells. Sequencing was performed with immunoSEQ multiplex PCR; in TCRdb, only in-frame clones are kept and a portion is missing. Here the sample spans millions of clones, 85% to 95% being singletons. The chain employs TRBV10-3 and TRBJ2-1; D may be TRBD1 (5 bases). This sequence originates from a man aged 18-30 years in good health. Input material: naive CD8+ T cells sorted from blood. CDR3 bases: TGTGCCATCAGTGAGTCTCGGGCAGAAGGGGTGCAGTTCTTC. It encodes CAISESRAEGVQFF.